One T cell receptor (beta chain) is described in this entry. What it binds is unknown. CD4+CD25+CD127- Tregs, CD4+CD25- non-Tregs, CD4 and CD8 cells were sorted. Generated by immunoSEQ multiplex PCR, the TCRdb table keeps only in-frame clones and is missing some. This sample carries 100,000 to 120,000 clones, 90% of them seen once, and the ten largest clones take nearly 0.35%. This specimen belongs to a study of Tregs in tolerant kidney transplant recipients. Points from the study as a whole: Few patients were studied, so findings need validation in larger groups. Donor-specific Treg expansion exceeded global Treg expansion in tolerant patients, suggesting antigen drive.

The CDR3 totals 16 residues. Germline CDR1 and CDR2: SGHNT and YENEEA. J lost 10 bases, V lost 4 bases, and 9 bases had no gene match. The V and J genes are TRBV11-3 and TRBJ2-1; 14 bases align to TRBD2. This TCR derives from a human donor who received a combined kidney and bone marrow transplant. This specimen was CD4+ T cells from blood, taken before the transplant. In DNA, the CDR3 is TGTGCCAGCAGCTCAAGGGGGACTAGCGGGAGTGGCGAGCAGTTCTTC. As protein: CASSSRGTSGSGEQFF.